The 16 T cell receptor beta chains in this list originate from one sample, sequenced in a study of T-cell memory formation after mild COVID-19 (dated by TCRdb to the early 2020s). The method behind the library was 5' RACE. These reads were obtained on an Illumina NovaSeq 6000. TCRdb took the public reads, trimmed them with fastp at Q25, ran MiXCR for clone calling and kept in-frame beta chains. Each entry merges the rows of one CDR3 protein and shows their most common DNA and genes. This sample gives nearly 110,000 distinct CDR3 sequences in total; 17% of them show up just once. 28% of the sample is taken by the ten largest. The sequenced material came from PBMCs or a T cell subset sorted from them (not recorded which). These receptors originate from an adult woman who had mild COVID-19 (a few samples of this study predate the infection). The sample titles of this study are shuffled in the database, so cell type and time point are left out; the donor was told from shared clones.

The chain recombines TRBV7-9 with TRBJ1-2; 7 nucleotides match TRBD1. The CDR3 totals 15 residues. Trimming removed 3 bases from V and 3 bases from J; junction bases left unmatched: 7. CDR1 SEHNR and CDR2 FQNEAQ come from the germline V gene (reference sequence). The CDR3 sequence: CASSFNEQGYYGYTF. The CDR3, as DNA: TGTGCCAGCAGCTTCAACGAACAGGGGTACTATGGCTACACCTTC.

The gene calls are TRBV7-9 and TRBJ2-7, with 11 bases fitting TRBD1. The V and J ends lost 3 bases and 4 bases, in that order; junction bases with no gene match: 8. Germline V gives CDR1 SEHNR, CDR2 FQNEAQ (reference sequence). The CDR3 spans 16 residues. The CDR3 region is CASSFPQGQGEYEQYF. The CDR3 DNA reads TGTGCCAGCAGCTTTCCCCAGGGACAGGGGGAATACGAGCAGTACTTC.

CDR3 coding DNA: TGTGCCAGCAGCCCAAGACTAGCGGGTGCCTACGAGCAGTACTTC. This gives the protein CASSPRLAGAYEQYF. V is TRBV11-2 and J is TRBJ2-7, with TRBD2 matching 10 bases. The germline gives CDR1 SGHAT, CDR2 FQNNGV. There are 15 residues in the CDR3. Germline trimming cut 5 bases from V and 2 bases from J; bases unmatched to any gene: 6.

This clonotype is a singleton in its sample. The chain couples TRBV5-5 to TRBJ1-1; D might be TRBD1 (5 bases). The CDR3 is made up of 16 amino acids. Looked up from germline, CDR1 is SGHKS and CDR2 is YYEKEE (reference sequence). The V gene lost 3 bases and the J gene lost 0 bases, with 15 bases spanning the gap. CDR3 DNA sequence: TGTGCCAGCAGCTCACATCCAGGGTGGATGAACACTGAAGCTTTCTTT. This translates into CASSSHPGWMNTEAFF.

The sample holds a few counts of this clonotype. Here the CDR3 reads CASSLASAGGTSWGNEQFF. The CDR3 coding sequence is TGTGCCAGCAGCTTAGCCTCGGCAGGGGGCACTAGCTGGGGCAATGAGCAGTTCTTC. The chain couples TRBV7-8 to TRBJ2-1; 8 positions match TRBD1. This CDR3 contains 19 residues. V dropped 0 bases and J dropped 6; count of bases not matched to a gene: 16. Germline CDR1 reads SGHVS; CDR2 reads FQNEAQ.

This clonotype was observed a handful of times. The J gene is TRBJ2-1, the V gene TRBV7-2; 8 bases agree with TRBD2. CDR1 is SGHTA, CDR2 FQGNSA, per germline. CDR3 length: 14 amino acids. V dropped 5 bases and J dropped 10; count of bases not matched to a gene: 10. The CDR3 bases are TGTGCCAGCAGCGTACAAGGACTAGCCCCAGAGCAGTTCTTC. Residues: CASSVQGLAPEQFF.

The chain couples TRBV6-5 to TRBJ2-4; 7 bases line up with TRBD1. CDR1 and CDR2 from the germline V gene are MNHEY and SVGAGI. V dropped 5 bases and J dropped 3; count of bases not matched to a gene: 10. The length of the CDR3 is 16 residues. The CDR3 is CASSTSTGASKNIQYF. The DNA for the CDR3 is TGTGCCAGCAGTACATCTACAGGGGCGAGCAAAAACATTCAGTACTTC.

The chain joins TRBV6-5 to TRBJ1-3; TRBD1 matches at 8 bases. The germline CDR1 and CDR2 sequences are MNHEY and SVGAGI. With V trimmed by 2 bases and J by 4 bases, 7 bases remained unmatched. This CDR3 comprises 16 residues. Written as DNA, the CDR3 is TGTGCCAGCAGTTACGGACAGGGATCGCACGGAAACACCATATATTTT. Residues: CASSYGQGSHGNTIYF.

The V call is TRBV6-6, the J call TRBJ2-5; 7 bases match TRBD2. The V segment lost 2 bases and the J segment 3 bases; nucleotides outside the gene matches: 3. Germline V gene lookup returns CDR1 MNHNY and CDR2 SVGAGI (reference sequence). The CDR3 runs to 14 residues. The CDR3 nucleotides are TGTGCCAGCAGTTACACGGGGGGAGAAGAGACCCAGTACTTC. Amino acids: CASSYTGGEETQYF.

The chain joins TRBV4-3 to TRBJ1-4; 8 bases match TRBD1. Trimming cost V 0 bases and J 4 bases; bases outside gene matches: 7. CDR1 is LGHNA, CDR2 YSLEER, per germline. The CDR3 runs to 17 residues. The CDR3 loop is CASSQEVWGQDNEKLFF. CDR3 bases: TGCGCCAGCAGCCAAGAGGTCTGGGGACAGGATAATGAAAAACTGTTTTTT.

The table lists this clonotype with a few counts. This chain links TRBV7-9 with TRBJ2-7; 9 nucleotides line up with TRBD2. Germline loops: CDR1 SEHNR, CDR2 FQNEAQ (reference sequence). The CDR3 runs to 13 residues. After removal of 5 bases from V and 2 bases from J, the junction contained 1 base not matched to a gene. CDR3 protein: CASSPSGAYEQYF. The CDR3 DNA sequence: TGTGCCAGCAGCCCTAGCGGGGCCTACGAGCAGTACTTC. The full variable domain, in which reference TRBV7-9 and TRBJ2-7 provide the parts outside the CDR3, is DTGVSQNPRHKITKRGQNVTFRCDPISEHNRLYWYRQTLGQGPEFLTYFQNEAQLEKSRLLSDRFSAERPKGSFSTLEIQRTEQGDSAMYLCASSPSGAYEQYFGPGTRLTVT.

This clonotype came up a few times. CDR3 coding DNA: TGCGCCAGCAGCCCTGGACAGGGGGACGAGCAGTACTTC. This codes for CASSPGQGDEQYF. This chain connects TRBV4-1 to TRBJ2-7, with 10 bases identical to TRBD1. Trimming removed 4 bases from V and 5 bases from J; junction bases left unmatched: 2. CDR1 is MGHRA and CDR2 is YSYEKL in the germline V gene. This CDR3 spans 13 amino acids.

V gene TRBV29-1 combines with J gene TRBJ1-1, with D possibly matching TRBD1 (5 bases). CDR1 is SQVTM, CDR2 ANQGSEA, per germline. This CDR3 is built from 13 residues. With 4 bases removed from V and 7 bases from J, the gap between germline ends came to 16 bases. CDR3 sequence: CSVVSGNTGEAFF. In nucleotides, the CDR3 is TGCAGCGTTGTGTCAGGGAATACGGGTGAAGCTTTCTTT.

This clonotype came up a few times. This chain connects TRBV9 to TRBJ1-1; D uncertain. Per germline, CDR1 SGDLS and CDR2 YYNGEE. This CDR3 has 13 amino acids. V was pared by 5 bases and J by 4 bases, with 12 bases between. CDR3 sequence reads: CASSAFIGTEAFF. The CDR3 region has the DNA TGTGCCAGCAGTGCCTTTATCGGCACTGAAGCTTTCTTT.

The V and J genes are TRBV15 and TRBJ2-2; D is undetermined. V was trimmed by 9 bases and J by 0 bases, leaving 11 bases between them. The CDR3 extends over 14 amino acids. CDR1 is LNHNV and CDR2 is YYDKDF in the germline V gene (reference sequence). CDR3 in DNA: TGTGCCACGGTTTTAACCGCGAACACCGGGGAGCTGTTTTTT. Protein: CATVLTANTGELFF.

This clonotype has ten or more counts. The chain carries TRBV12-3 or TRBV12-4 and TRBJ2-7; 11 nucleotides line up with TRBD1. This CDR3 comprises 14 residues. Trimming at V came to 8 bases and at J to 2 bases, leaving 5 bases not matched to a gene. CDR3 loop: CASSGTGGTYEQYF. In nucleotides, the CDR3 is TGTGCCAGCTCAGGGACAGGGGGAACCTACGAGCAGTACTTC.